These 20 T cell receptor beta chains came from one sample sequenced in a study of T cells in Graves' hyperthyroidism and ophthalmopathy. Amplified regions were TCR beta CDR3 sequences from RNA transcripts. With the HTBI primer set, the TCR CDR3 went through a first round of RT-PCR. TCRdb re-called the multiplex PCR reads through MiXCR, storing one row per CDR3 protein. The repertoire has about 520,000 distinct CDR3 sequences, around 22% of them found once; the top ten carry 11%. The source material was blood. The receptors were sampled from a woman under 40 with Graves' ophthalmopathy.

V and J are TRBV19 and TRBJ1-1; D possibly corresponds to TRBD1 (6 bases). The germline V and J ends were trimmed by 5 bases and 3 bases, with 13 bases remaining between them. The germline V gene encodes CDR1 LNHDA and CDR2 SQIVND (reference sequence). The CDR3 loop spans 14 amino acids. CDR3: CASSLQGLYTEAFF. The CDR3 bases are TGTGCCAGTAGTCTTCAGGGGCTCTACACTGAAGCTTTCTTT.

The J gene is TRBJ1-2, the V gene TRBV12-3 or TRBV12-4; 7 bases line up with TRBD1. V was pared by 5 bases and J by 8 bases, with 14 bases of the junction left unmatched. The CDR3 spans 15 residues. The DNA for the CDR3 is TGTGCCAGCAGTCCCCGCCGACAGGGCCCCTCGGGCTACACCTTC. This codes for CASSPRRQGPSGYTF.

This clonotype was observed at least ten times. The chain links TRBV6-5 to TRBJ1-2; D may be TRBD1 (6 bases). The CDR3 has 14 amino acids. The germline V and J ends were trimmed by 2 bases and 2 bases, with 9 bases remaining between them. The germline CDR1 and CDR2 sequences are MNHEY and SVGAGI. The CDR3 loop is CASSYAGDNYGYTF. CDR3 nucleotides: TGTGCCAGCAGTTACGCAGGGGACAACTATGGCTACACCTTC.

The chain combines TRBV12-3 or TRBV12-4 with TRBJ1-2, with 8 bases that match TRBD1. J gave up 8 bases and V 2 bases, and 7 bases lay outside the gene matches. The CDR3 runs 14 residues. The CDR3 coding sequence is TGTGCCAGCAGTTTATCGAGGACAGGGATGGGCTACACCTTC. This codes for CASSLSRTGMGYTF.

This clonotype was seen ten or more times. The J gene is TRBJ1-2, the V gene TRBV20-1, with TRBD1 matching over 7 bases. The CDR3 is 18 residues long. V was clipped by 0 bases and J by 4 bases; unmatched bases: 17. Germline V gene sequence: CDR1 DFQATT, CDR2 SNEGSKA (reference sequence). The CDR3 region is CSARDLRSTGQPFYGYTF. CDR3 coding DNA: TGCAGTGCTAGAGACCTCCGCAGCACGGGACAGCCCTTCTATGGCTACACCTTC.

This clonotype was recorded many times. The CDR3 nucleotides read TGTGCCAGCAGTTTATATAGCGGGGGGGCAGAAAAGACCCAGTACTTC. It is translated as CASSLYSGGAEKTQYF. The genes are TRBV28 and TRBJ2-5; TRBD2 matches at 11 bases. V lost 1 base and J lost 6; bases outside the gene matches: 7. Germline V lookup: CDR1 MDHEN, CDR2 SYDVKM. CDR3 size: 16 residues.

This clonotype was counted a few times. The chain joins TRBV15 to TRBJ1-5; D gene uncertain. Trimming shortened V by 0 bases and J by 5 bases, and 8 bases separated the two germline ends. Germline-derived CDR1 and CDR2 are LNHNV and YYDKDF (reference sequence). The CDR3 has 14 amino acids. The CDR3 sequence is CATSREVVYQPQHF. The CDR3 DNA reads as TGTGCCACCAGCAGAGAGGTAGTCTATCAGCCCCAGCATTTT.

The chain joins TRBV6-5 to TRBJ2-5; weak D call: TRBD2 (7 bases). The CDR3 is 15 amino acids. The germline CDR1 and CDR2 sequences are MNHEY and SVGAGI. V gave up 4 bases and J gave up 4 bases, with 16 bases separating them. CDR3 nucleotide sequence: TGTGCCAGCAGTTCCCTGGGGGGGGCCCGAGAGACCCAGTACTTC. It specifies CASSSLGGARETQYF.

This chain joins TRBV12-3 or TRBV12-4 and TRBJ1-1; tentatively, D is TRBD1 (5 bases). The CDR3 length is 12 residues. Trimming took 6 bases from V and 6 from J, leaving 11 bases between them. CDR3: CASRSGSAEAFF. Here the CDR3 DNA reads TGTGCCAGCAGATCAGGGAGTGCTGAAGCTTTCTTT.

This clonotype was seen repeatedly, ten times or more. The chain has TRBV18 and TRBJ1-3; tentative D call: TRBD1 (5 bases). This CDR3 region has 16 residues. V was shortened by 2 bases and J by 4 bases, with 15 bases between the two germline ends. In germline, CDR1 is KGHSH, CDR2 LQKENI. Here the CDR3 DNA reads TGTGCCAGCTCACCAACTCTTGGGGGGTCCGGAAACACCATATATTTT. Its protein product is CASSPTLGGSGNTIYF. Based on the CDR3 plus reference TRBV18 and TRBJ1-3, the full variable domain is NAGVMQNPRHLVRRRGQEARLRCSPMKGHSHVYWYRQLPEEGLKFMVYLQKENIIDESGMPKERFSAEFPKEGPSILRIQQVVRGDSAAYFCASSPTLGGSGNTIYFGEGSWLTVV.

The sample holds many counts of this clonotype. The V and J genes are TRBV20-1 and TRBJ2-7; TRBD1 matches at 7 bases. Losses at the gene ends were 0 bases for V and 2 bases for J; bases not matched to a gene: 7. CDR1 is DFQATT, CDR2 SNEGSKA, per germline (reference sequence). The CDR3 contains 15 residues. Written as DNA, the CDR3 is TGCAGTGCTAGAGAATCGGGACAGTCCCCCTACGAGCAGTACTTC. The encoded protein is CSARESGQSPYEQYF.

The chain carries TRBV9 and TRBJ2-5, with 8 bases matching TRBD2. The ends lost 0 bases at V and 5 bases at J; junction bases unmatched: 9. Per germline, CDR1 SGDLS and CDR2 YYNGEE. The CDR3 is made up of 16 amino acids. The CDR3 loop reads CASSVEPGGLTETQYF. The CDR3 region has the DNA TGTGCCAGCAGCGTAGAACCGGGAGGGCTCACGGAGACCCAGTACTTC.

This clonotype was seen ten or more times. V and J are TRBV19 and TRBJ2-4; the D call may be TRBD1 or TRBD2 (5 bases each). Germline V gene lookup returns CDR1 LNHDA and CDR2 SQIVND (reference sequence). The CDR3 is made up of 16 amino acids. V lost 6 bases and J lost 1, with 16 bases in between. The CDR3 loop reads CASSVLGAAAKNIQYF. The CDR3 region has the DNA TGTGCCAGTAGCGTCCTCGGGGCGGCGGCCAAAAACATTCAGTACTTC.

This clonotype has at least ten counts. This sequence joins TRBV4-2 and TRBJ1-2; perhaps TRBD1 as D (5 bases). The CDR3 contains 16 residues. The germline gives CDR1 LGHNA, CDR2 YNFKEQ. The V end was cut by 0 bases, the J end by 0 bases, with 11 bases between. The CDR3 bases are TGTGCCAGCAGCCAAGAAAGGGACCCCTCTAACTATGGCTACACCTTC. This encodes CASSQERDPSNYGYTF.

This clonotype was found a few times. The chain carries TRBV6-5 and TRBJ2-2; D is perhaps TRBD1 or TRBD2 (5 bases each). Trimming took off 0 bases at V and 4 bases at J, with 6 bases between the two ends. From germline, CDR1 is MNHEY and CDR2 SVGAGI. The CDR3 has 14 amino acids. CDR3 in DNA: TGTGCCAGCAGTTACTCTGGGGGCACCGGGGAGCTGTTTTTT. It yields the protein CASSYSGGTGELFF.

V gene TRBV4-3 combines with J gene TRBJ2-7; the D gene is possibly TRBD1 (6 bases). V lost 0 bases, J lost 0 bases, and 12 bases lay in between. The CDR3 loop spans 16 amino acids. CDR1 is LGHNA and CDR2 is YSLEER in the germline V gene. CDR3 sequence reads: CASSQDSTGSSYEQYF. The CDR3, as DNA: TGCGCCAGCAGCCAAGATAGTACAGGGAGCTCCTACGAGCAGTACTTC.

This clonotype was observed many times. The chain carries TRBV12-3 or TRBV12-4 and TRBJ1-1; the D is unclear. This CDR3 has 14 residues. V gave up 5 bases and J gave up 0 bases, with 10 bases separating them. The CDR3 coding sequence is TGTGCCAGCAGTCACCGGACGCTGAACACTGAAGCTTTCTTT. As protein: CASSHRTLNTEAFF.

The sample holds a few counts of this clonotype. The chain has TRBV11-2 and TRBJ2-5; D unresolved. The germline V gene has CDR1 SGHAT and CDR2 FQNNGV. V was cut by 5 bases and J by 4 bases, with 20 bases left in between. The CDR3 length is 16 residues. The CDR3 is CASSPPEALTRETQYF. Here the CDR3 DNA reads TGTGCCAGCAGCCCCCCGGAAGCCTTAACCCGAGAGACCCAGTACTTC.

This clonotype has a count of ten or more. The genes are TRBV12-3 or TRBV12-4 and TRBJ1-2, with D unresolved. This CDR3 spans 14 amino acids. The V end lost 0 bases, the J end lost 2 bases, and 7 bases lay between the germline ends. This chain's CDR3 is CASSLADQNYGYTF. CDR3 DNA sequence: TGTGCCAGCAGTTTAGCGGATCAGAACTATGGCTACACCTTC.

The chain employs TRBV18 and TRBJ2-7; the D is unclear. Looked up from germline, CDR1 is KGHSH and CDR2 is LQKENI. The CDR3 length is 13 residues. The V end lost 3 bases, the J end lost 4 bases, and 10 bases lay between the germline ends. In DNA form, the CDR3 reads TGTGCCAGCTCACCTTCGTCGCATTACGAGCAGTACTTC. It translates to CASSPSSHYEQYF.